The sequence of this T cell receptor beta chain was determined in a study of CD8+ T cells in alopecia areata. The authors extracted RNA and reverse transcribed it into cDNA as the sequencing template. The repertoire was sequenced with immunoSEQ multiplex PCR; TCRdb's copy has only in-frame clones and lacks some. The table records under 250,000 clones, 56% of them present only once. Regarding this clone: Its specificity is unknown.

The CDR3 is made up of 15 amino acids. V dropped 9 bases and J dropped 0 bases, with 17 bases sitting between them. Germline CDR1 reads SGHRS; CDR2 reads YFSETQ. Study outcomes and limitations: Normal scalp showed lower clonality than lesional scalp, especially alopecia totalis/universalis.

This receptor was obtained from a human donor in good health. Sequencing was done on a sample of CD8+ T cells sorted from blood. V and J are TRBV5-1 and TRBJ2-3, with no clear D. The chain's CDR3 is CATSPVGRSTDTQYF. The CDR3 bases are TGCGCCACCTCCCCCGTCGGGCGGAGCACAGATACGCAGTATTTT.